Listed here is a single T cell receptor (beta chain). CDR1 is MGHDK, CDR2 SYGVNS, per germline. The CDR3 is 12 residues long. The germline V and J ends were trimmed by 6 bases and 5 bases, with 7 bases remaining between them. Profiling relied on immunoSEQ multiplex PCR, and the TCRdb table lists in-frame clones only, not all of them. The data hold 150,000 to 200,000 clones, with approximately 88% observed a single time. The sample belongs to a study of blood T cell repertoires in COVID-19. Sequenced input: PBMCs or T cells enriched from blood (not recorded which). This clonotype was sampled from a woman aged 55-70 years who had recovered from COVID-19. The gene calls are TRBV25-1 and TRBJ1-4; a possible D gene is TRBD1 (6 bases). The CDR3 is CASRRGNEKLFF. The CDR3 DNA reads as TGTGCCAGCAGAAGGGGGAATGAAAAACTGTTTTTT. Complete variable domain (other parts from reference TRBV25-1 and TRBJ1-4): EADIYQTPRYLVIGTGKKITLECSQTMGHDKMYWYQQDPGMELHLIHYSYGVNSTEKGDLSSESTVSRIRTEHFPLTLESARPSHTSQYLCASRRGNEKLFFGSGTQLSVL.